Listed below are T cell receptor beta chains from one sample, sequenced in a study of cytotoxic CD8 clonotypes in ibrutinib-treated CLL. The assay was immunoSEQ multiplex PCR, and TCRdb's table has in-frame clones only and misses some. The data contain about 180,000 clones, 84% of them singletons. Sequencing was performed on PBMCs, taken after 24 months of ibrutinib treatment. The receptors shown here come from a human donor with chronic lymphocytic leukemia. The CDR3 runs from the conserved cysteine through the conserved F or W. D genes are given only for firm matches. Size values are once, few and many counts, or a class for expanded clones, and some rows have none.

J: TRBJ1-5; size: .; V: TRBV28; D: TRBD1; CDR3: CASKGASGVVQPQHF; DNA: TGTGCCAGCAAGGGGGCCTCGGGGGTAGTTCAGCCCCAGCATTTT
J: TRBJ1-1; size: .; V: TRBV6-5; D: .; CDR3: CASSYSVGGTEAFF; DNA: TGTGCCAGCAGTTACTCGGTCGGGGGGACTGAAGCTTTCTTT
J: TRBJ2-3; size: .; V: TRBV12-5; D: TRBD2; CDR3: CASGLTLAGVADTQYF; DNA: TGTGCTAGTGGTTTAACTTTAGCGGGAGTCGCAGATACGCAGTATTTT
J: TRBJ1-2; size: .; V: TRBV30; D: TRBD1; CDR3: CAWAGQGSYGYTF; DNA: TGTGCCTGGGCGGGACAGGGAAGCTATGGCTACACCTTC
J: TRBJ2-1; size: .; V: TRBV7-2; D: .; CDR3: CASSLPHYNEQFF; DNA: TGTGCCAGCAGCTTACCCCATTACAATGAGCAGTTCTTC
J: TRBJ2-7; size: .; V: TRBV7-9; D: TRBD1; CDR3: CASSRWTGEEQYF; DNA: TGTGCCAGCAGCCGCTGGACAGGGGAAGAGCAGTACTTC
J: TRBJ2-5; size: .; V: TRBV7-9; D: TRBD2; CDR3: CASSARLAGALAGETQYF; DNA: TGTGCCAGCAGCGCTAGACTAGCGGGGGCCCTCGCGGGAGAGACCCAGTACTTC
J: TRBJ1-1; size: .; V: TRBV19; D: .; CDR3: CASSIGGSEAFF; DNA: TGTGCCAGTAGTATTGGAGGGAGTGAAGCTTTCTTT
J: TRBJ1-5; size: .; V: TRBV6-5; D: TRBD1; CDR3: CASRPDRSNQPQHF; DNA: TGTGCCAGCAGGCCGGACAGGAGCAATCAGCCCCAGCATTTT
J: TRBJ2-1; size: .; V: TRBV30; D: .; CDR3: CAWSPPSSYNEQFF; DNA: TGTGCCTGGAGTCCCCCTAGCTCCTACAATGAGCAGTTCTTC
J: TRBJ2-3; size: .; V: TRBV15; D: .; CDR3: CATSRDLSLNTDTQYF; DNA: TGTGCCACCAGCAGAGATCTGTCTCTAAACACAGATACGCAGTATTTT
J: TRBJ2-1; size: .; V: TRBV9; D: TRBD2; CDR3: CASGNRRGTSGRSGDAEQFF; DNA: TGTGCCAGCGGCAACCGAAGGGGGACTAGCGGGAGGTCGGGAGACGCTGAGCAGTTCTTC
J: TRBJ2-1; size: .; V: TRBV4-3; D: TRBD1; CDR3: CASSQGDAGGNEQFF; DNA: TGCGCCAGCAGCCAAGGTGACGCAGGGGGCAATGAGCAGTTCTTC
J: TRBJ1-2; size: .; V: TRBV5-6; D: TRBD1; CDR3: CASSLRQGPPNYGYTF; DNA: TGTGCCAGCAGCTTGAGACAGGGCCCACCGAACTATGGCTACACCTTC
J: TRBJ1-4; size: .; V: TRBV19; D: .; CDR3: CASSALAGGDEKLFF; DNA: TGTGCCAGTAGTGCCCTAGCGGGGGGGGACGAAAAACTGTTTTTT
J: TRBJ1-5; size: .; V: TRBV5-6; D: TRBD1; CDR3: CASSLEQGGNQPQHF; DNA: TGTGCCAGCAGCTTGGAACAGGGGGGCAATCAGCCCCAGCATTTT
J: TRBJ2-7; size: .; V: TRBV6-6; D: .; CDR3: CATATGQASDEQYF; DNA: TGTGCCACCGCGACAGGGCAAGCTAGCGACGAGCAGTACTTC
J: TRBJ1-6; size: few; V: TRBV2; D: .; CDR3: CASSRERRLHF; DNA: TGTGCCAGCAGTAGAGAGAGACGGCTCCACTTT
J: TRBJ2-1; size: .; V: TRBV28; D: TRBD1; CDR3: CASTPGTGVYNEQFF; DNA: TGTGCCAGCACCCCCGGGACAGGGGTCTACAATGAGCAGTTCTTC
J: TRBJ2-7; size: .; V: TRBV6-1; D: .; CDR3: CAAGQSYEQYF; DNA: TGTGCCGCGGGGCAGTCTTACGAGCAGTACTTC
J: TRBJ1-5; size: .; V: TRBV7-2; D: .; CDR3: CASSLASGVDQPQHF; DNA: TGTGCCAGCAGCTTGGCGTCAGGGGTGGATCAGCCCCAGCATTTT